Sequencing of this T cell receptor beta chain was carried out in a study of beta chain features in type 1 diabetes. Germline values: CDR1 LGHNA, CDR2 YSLEER. This CDR3 comprises 14 residues. V lost 4 bases, J lost 5 bases, and 1 base stayed unmatched. This clone was detected a few times. Its antigen is undetermined. General study results and limits: There were fewer insertions and more deletions at the VDJ junctions of type 1 diabetes patients. Shortening of TCRB CDR3s, moderate but significant, appeared in all four CD4+ subsets of Type 1 diabetes patients.

The study reverse transcribed the entire isolated RNA, so it sequenced expressed TCRB transcripts. Using immunoSEQ multiplex PCR, the repertoire was profiled, and TCRdb retains in-frame clones only, with some absent. The sample lists about 160,000 clones, 6.5% to 10% occurring once. The clonotype was recovered from a woman between 18 and 29 years old with type 1 diabetes. This sequence joins TRBV4-3 and TRBJ1-5, with TRBD1 identical over 11 bases. Sequencing was performed on central memory CD4+ T cells from blood. CDR3 sequence: CASSRDRGYQPQHF. In DNA, the CDR3 is TGCGCCAGCAGCCGGGACAGGGGGTATCAGCCCCAGCATTTT.